The table lists the clone carrying this T cell receptor beta chain with many counts. The sample belongs to a study of spatial heterogeneity in lung cancer. Study-level background: The donors comprised roughly 71 untreated early-stage non-small cell lung cancer patients. At a median of about two years after resection, follow-up PBMC samples were sequenced when available. Alpha-chain sequences were detected in numbers that were consistently lower than beta-chain sequences.

The CDR3 extends over 15 amino acids. The junction had 3 bases not matched to a gene; V was cut back by 3 bases and J by 1 base. CDR1 and CDR2 (germline): SEHNR, FQNEAQ (reference sequence). TCRdb analysed the 5' RACE reads with MiXCR anew, one entry per CDR3 protein. This sample carries 72,000 or so distinct CDR3 sequences, around 8.9% of them seen once, and the ten largest clones take about 2%. As for time point: blood at routine non-recurrence follow-up after resection. The specimen was PBMCs, collected at follow-up. The chain uses TRBV7-9 and TRBJ2-3; 8 bases map to TRBD2. This clonotype originated in a female donor with early-stage non-small cell lung cancer. CDR3 DNA: TGTGCCAGCAGCTTTGGAGCGGGAGGCACAGATACGCAGTATTTT. This gives the protein CASSFGAGGTDTQYF.